Sequencing of this TCR beta chain was carried out in a study of T-cell memory formation after mild COVID-19 (dated by TCRdb to the early 2020s). Some background on the complete study: Most TCR sequence clusters were specific to one of the two donors. Longitudinal TCRalpha and TCRbeta repertoire sequencing tracked T-cell clones expanding and contracting after mild COVID-19 in a couple of donors. Two young, previously healthy adult volunteers made up the cohort, one male and one female. Results the study describes overall, beyond this receptor: Whether the second-wave clones peaking on day 37 were SARS-CoV-2 specific was not confirmed. Balanced CD4/CD8 phenotypes were observed for clones contracting from day 15 to 85, whereas a bias towards CD4+ was observed for a second wave of clones expanding from day 15 to 37. Contracting CD4+ clones appeared mostly in the CM and EM memory subsets, whereas CD8+ clones were enriched in EMRA. Some responding clones were detected in pre-infection memory, which suggested that pre-existing cross-reactive memory T cells had joined the SARS-CoV-2 response. The study covered only a couple of mild cases, and larger cohorts including severe cases with pre-infection samples were considered necessary.

Ficoll-Paque density gradient centrifugation was used to isolate PBMCs. This clonotype was seen a handful of times. It has no known antigen specificity. No much larger clone exists at a distance of one base, and base qualities are not known. The instrument given in TCRdb is Illumina NovaSeq 6000. TCRalpha and TCRbeta cDNA libraries were built by 5'RACE with constant-segment primers, adding sample barcodes and unique molecular identifiers. RNA was extracted from every sample with Trizol reagent. Libraries were amplified in two PCR steps, with a second sample barcode and Illumina TruSeq adapters added in the second step. Libraries were sequenced on an Illumina NovaSeq with 2 x 150 bp paired-end reads. The paper's data handling went like this. The reads were demultiplexed and collapsed into UMI-guided consensus sequences using migec v1.2.7. Using mixcr v2.1.11, UMI consensuses were aligned to TRA and TRB V and J templates and then assembled into clonotypes. A clonotype was counted as expanded or contracted only when both edgeR and NoisET called the clonotype significant, with the noise models trained on biological replicates. For edgeR calls, the thresholds were a false discovery rate-adjusted p below 0.01 and a log2 fold-change of 1. PCA with hierarchical clustering of max-normalized trajectories of the 1000 most abundant clonotypes was used as exploratory dynamics analysis. Each responding clone was given a CD4 or CD8 phenotype based on the CD4+ and CD8+ repertoires, which had been sequenced separately. Starting from the raw public reads, TCRdb applied fastp trimming at Q25, assembled clones with MiXCR and retained in-frame beta chains. Every CDR3 protein is listed once, alongside the most common genes and DNA of its rows. The V and J calls here are based on TCRdb, not the publication. Here the sample has approximately 570,000 distinct CDR3 sequences; 15% to 20% occur a single time. The ten largest clonotypes hold more than 10% of the sample.

The sequence came from an adult woman who had mild COVID-19 (a few samples of this study predate the infection). The sample titles of this study are shuffled in the database, so cell type and time point are left out; the donor was told from shared clones. Material: PBMCs or a T cell subset sorted from them (not recorded which).

The sequence in DNA is TGTGCCAGCAGTGACCCAGAGGACGAGCAGTACTTC. It codes for CASSDPEDEQYF. The chain is assembled from TRBV6-5 and TRBJ2-7; there is no confident call for the D gene. Inclusive of the bounding cysteine and phenylalanine, the CDR3 is 12 residues long. CDR3 DNA only is kept here, 36 bases in frame from base 1. From a lookup of the germline V gene, CDR1 and CDR2 are MNHEY and SVGAGI. Trimming removed 5 bases from V and 5 bases from J, leaving 10 bases between the germline ends.